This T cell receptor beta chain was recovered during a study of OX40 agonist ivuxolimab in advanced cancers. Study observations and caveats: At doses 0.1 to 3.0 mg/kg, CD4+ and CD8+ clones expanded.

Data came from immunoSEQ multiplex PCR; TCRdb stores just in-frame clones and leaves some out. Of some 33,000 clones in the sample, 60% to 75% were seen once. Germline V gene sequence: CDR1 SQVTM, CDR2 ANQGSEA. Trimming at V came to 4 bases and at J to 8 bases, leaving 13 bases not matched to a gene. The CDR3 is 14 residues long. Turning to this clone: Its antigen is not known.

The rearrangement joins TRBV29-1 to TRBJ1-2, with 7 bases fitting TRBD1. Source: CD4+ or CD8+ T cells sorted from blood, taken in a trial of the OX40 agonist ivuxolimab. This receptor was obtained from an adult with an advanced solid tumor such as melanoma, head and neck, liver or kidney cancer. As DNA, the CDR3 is TGCAGCGTTGGGGGGGACAGATATATGAGGGGCTACACCTTC. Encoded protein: CSVGGDRYMRGYTF. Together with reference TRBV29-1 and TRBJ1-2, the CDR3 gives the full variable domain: SAVISQKPSRDICQRGTSLTIQCQVDSQVTMMFWYRQQPGQSLTLIATANQGSEATYESGFVIDKFPISRPNLTFSTLTVSNMSPEDSSIYLCSVGGDRYMRGYTFGSGTRLTVV.